This record concerns one T cell receptor (beta chain) sequence. Its target is unknown. Primers: 60 Vbeta forward and 13 Jbeta reverse. Data came from immunoSEQ multiplex PCR; TCRdb stores just in-frame clones and leaves some out. The repertoire holds around 180,000 clones, with 80% to 85% as singletons. The data derive from a study of cytomegalovirus exposure and HLA in healthy donors. The study's findings and limits: It was likely that a cluster of highly shared sequence variants was a sequencing artifact. Further analysis was carried out later, and it showed several of the most significant clusters appearing linked to common viral pathogens. The study reported that TCR beta sequences accurately predicted HLA-A and HLA-B alleles in most subjects.

CDR1 is GTSNPN and CDR2 is SVGIG in the germline V gene (reference sequence). This CDR3 spans 12 amino acids. V lost 5 bases and J lost 5, with 9 bases in between. The chain joins TRBV30 to TRBJ1-4, with D unresolved. The sample comprised PBMCs. The receptor comes from a boy aged 5-17 years in good health and CMV-seronegative. In DNA, the CDR3 is TGTGCCTGGGAATCGGGAAATGAAAAACTGTTTTTT. This encodes CAWESGNEKLFF.